Given below is one T cell receptor (beta chain) in context. These data belong to a study of blood T cell repertoires in COVID-19. As for the study in general: Italy, Spain and the United States were the sources of the convalescent and acute COVID-19 samples. The cDNA or gDNA used as material had been derived from T cells, B-cell-depleted T cells, or PBMCs.

In the study's own analysis: Scientists estimated how many nucleated cells there were by amplifying reference gene primers. Method: immunoSEQ multiplex PCR; TCRdb's copy keeps in-frame clones and lacks some. V, J and clone size reflect that table, while D and trimming were determined from the DNA. The repertoire has a few hundred thousand clones, about 85% of them found once; the top ten carry 2.2%. Sequenced sample: peripheral blood. The TCR was taken from a woman aged 45-65 years who had recovered from COVID-19.

CDR3 DNA: TGTGCCAGCAGTGAAGCCCCTCCGCAGACTGGATACAATGAGCAGTTCTTC. Its protein product is CASSEAPPQTGYNEQFF. This rearrangement joins TRBV6-1 to TRBJ2-1; no clear D. CDR1 is MNHNS, CDR2 SASEGT, per germline. Trimming took off 0 bases at V and 4 bases at J, with 16 bases between the two ends. The CDR3 totals 17 residues.